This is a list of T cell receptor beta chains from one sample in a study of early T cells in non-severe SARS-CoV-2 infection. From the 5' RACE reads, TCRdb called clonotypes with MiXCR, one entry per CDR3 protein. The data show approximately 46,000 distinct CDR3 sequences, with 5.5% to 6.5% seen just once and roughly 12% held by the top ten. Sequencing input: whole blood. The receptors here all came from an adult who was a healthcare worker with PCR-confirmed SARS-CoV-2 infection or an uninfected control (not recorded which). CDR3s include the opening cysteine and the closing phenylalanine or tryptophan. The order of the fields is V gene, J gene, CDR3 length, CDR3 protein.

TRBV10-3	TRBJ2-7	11	CAISDHYEQYF
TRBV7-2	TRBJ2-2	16	CASSLRTGTSGGELFF
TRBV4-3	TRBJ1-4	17	CASSQDIRGQTNEKLFF
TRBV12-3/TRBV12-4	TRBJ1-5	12	CASSKNNQPQHF
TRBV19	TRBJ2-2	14	CASTRRANTGELFF
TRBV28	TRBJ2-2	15	CASSLSSGATGELFF
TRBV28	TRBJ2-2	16	CASSPRRGTNTGELFF
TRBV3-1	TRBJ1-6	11	CASSQVSPLHF
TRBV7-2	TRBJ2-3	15	CASSPTVIGTDTQYF
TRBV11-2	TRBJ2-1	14	CASSRSDRVNEQFF